This T cell receptor (beta chain) is drawn from a study of regulatory T cells in long-lasting Graves disease. Time point of the sample: newly diagnosed GD, antithyroid drugs for less than 3 months. Researchers made the TCR library from RNA that was extracted from PBMCs. All patients originated from an endocrinology department located in Xi'an, China. The CDR3 totals 16 residues. The germline V gene has CDR1 SGHRS and CDR2 YFSETQ. V dropped 4 bases and J dropped 0 bases, with 13 bases sitting between them. This clonotype has just one count. Arm-PCR of CDR3 regions with iRepertoire HTBI primers generated TCR beta libraries. TCRdb recomputed calls from the multiplex PCR reads with MiXCR, one row per CDR3 protein. In the table there are approximately 440,000 distinct CDR3 sequences, roughly 17% of which are singletons. These sequences were also reported in another study, on T cells in Graves' hyperthyroidism and ophthalmopathy. In that study: Patients aged 18 to 65 with hyperthyroidism were newly diagnosed, with duration under 2 months. A set of HTBI primers served as the primers for a first-round RT-PCR of the TCR CDR3.

The J gene is TRBJ2-2, the V gene TRBV5-1, with TRBD1 as a possible D gene (5 bases). The receptor was derived from a man aged 40-49 years with Graves disease. The starting material was peripheral blood mononuclear cells (PBMCs), obtained at new diagnosis, from a patient treated with antithyroid drugs. The DNA for the CDR3 is TGCGCCAGCAGCCCCGTGACAGCTACGAACACCGGGGAGCTGTTTTTT. Translating gives CASSPVTATNTGELFF.